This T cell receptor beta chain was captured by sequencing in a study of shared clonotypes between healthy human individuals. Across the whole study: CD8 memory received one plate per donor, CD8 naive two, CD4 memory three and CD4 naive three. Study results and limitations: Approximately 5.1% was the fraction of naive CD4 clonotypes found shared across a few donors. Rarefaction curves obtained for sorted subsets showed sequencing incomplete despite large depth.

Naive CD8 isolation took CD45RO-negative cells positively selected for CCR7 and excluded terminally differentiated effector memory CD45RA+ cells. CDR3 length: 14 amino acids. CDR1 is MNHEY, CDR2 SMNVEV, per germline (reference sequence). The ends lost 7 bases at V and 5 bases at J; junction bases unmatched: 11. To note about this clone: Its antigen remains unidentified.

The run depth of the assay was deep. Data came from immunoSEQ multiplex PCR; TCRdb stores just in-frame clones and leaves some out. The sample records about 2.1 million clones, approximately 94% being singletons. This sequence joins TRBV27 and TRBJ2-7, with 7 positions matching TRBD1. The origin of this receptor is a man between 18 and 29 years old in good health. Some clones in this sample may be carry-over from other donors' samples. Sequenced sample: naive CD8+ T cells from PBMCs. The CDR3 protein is CASTENRGGNEQYF. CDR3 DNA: TGTGCCAGCACCGAAAACAGGGGTGGTAACGAGCAGTACTTC.